This TCR beta chain was sequenced during a study of blood T cells in healthy people across ages (dated by TCRdb to 2013 to 2016). Describing the broader study: In model experiments, roughly one uniquely barcoded TCR beta cDNA molecule per two T cells was captured by template switching. For two donors (one aged 18 to 30 and one aged 80 or older), the study analyzed two additional independent replicas of 1 million unique cDNA reads from the same blood draw. The donors were divided into four age groups: young (average around 16 years), middle-aged (about 39), aged (roughly 60) and long-lived (roughly 86). The study measured age-related changes in TCR beta repertoire diversity using deep sequencing normalized with unique cDNA molecular identifiers.

What the research found in general, with its limitations: Compared with the aged group, the long-lived group had more naive CD4+ T cells, fewer expanded clones and increased TCR diversity, suggesting age selection. Estimates of total diversity based on one million sequenced T cells were regarded as lower bounds and as underestimates. A strong correlation was found between observed TCR beta diversity and the percentage of naive T cells measured by flow cytometry. Donor CMV infection status was unknown, potentially confounding age-related changes in expanded clonotypes. As age increased, observed TCR beta diversity per million T cells dropped in a roughly linear way, and a significant reduction was already evident by age 40. Because profiling used bulk unsorted PBMCs, naive and antigen-experienced compartments could not be compared conclusively.

From a lookup of the germline V gene (reference sequence), CDR1 and CDR2 are GTSNPN and SVGIG. Relative to germline, V is missing 8 bases and J is missing 6 bases, with 16 bases of the junction outside any gene match. Including cysteine and phenylalanine, the CDR3 has 14 amino acids. Left in the record is the CDR3 DNA by itself, 42 bases read in frame from the first base. The library was produced with 5' RACE. The sequencer listed for this sample is Illumina HiSeq 2500. The second PCR ran for about 6 to 12 cycles and used a J-beta primer mix along with a sample-barcoded 5' primer. Each TCR beta cDNA molecule received a unique molecular identifier from a template-switch 5' adaptor carrying 12 random nucleotides. At least 2.5 million CDR3-containing paired-end reads were obtained from each sample. First-strand cDNA was synthesized from all RNA with the Mint cDNA synthesis kit, primed by a TRBC-specific oligonucleotide. After uracil-DNA glycosylase treatment, a first 18-cycle PCR used universal primers M1SS and BC2_uni_R on all cDNA. On the authors' methods: Normalization of each sample was performed by random selection of 1 million high-quality reads, each carrying a distinct molecular identifier. Reads with shared molecular identifiers were discarded instead of being binned into consensus sequences. MiTCR, set to a Q25 quality threshold and the strictest error-elimination algorithm, was used for CDR3 identification, clonotype clustering and error correction. A nonparametric unseen species model with Euler transformation was used to estimate a lower bound on total TCR beta diversity. TCRdb reworked the public reads: Q25 trimming with fastp, MiXCR clone assembly, productive beta chains retained. Every entry covers one CDR3 protein and lists the most common genes and DNA from its rows. The V and J calls, along with clone size, are taken from TCRdb and not from the paper's own processing. The sample includes approximately 780,000 distinct CDR3 sequences, with about 26% observed a single time. The ten largest clones take up about 2.9% of the sample.

The approximately 39 donors, aged about 6 to 95 years, were systemically healthy Caucasian individuals from Russia. Approximately 11 milliliters of peripheral blood were drawn from each donor into EDTA-treated Vacutainer tubes. Ficoll-Paque density-gradient centrifugation was used to isolate PBMCs, with at least 7 million obtained per sample. Trizol reagent was used to extract total RNA from PBMCs, with at least 5 micrograms per sample. The percentages of naive CD45RAhigh/CD27high T cells were determined by flow cytometry on a PBMC aliquot from every donor. A remark on this clonotype: The specificity of this receptor is unknown. Base-call qualities are not available, and no considerably larger clone is one nucleotide away.

These sequences were also reported in another study, on T cells of mothers and their children. As the second publication notes: The donors were nine systemically healthy Caucasian individuals, made up of three mothers and their six children. cDNA synthesis used all of the extracted RNA, with 1.5 ug of RNA in each 15 ul reaction. Sample barcodes and 2-4 random nucleotides were added via the M1S primer in the second PCR. Over 8 million TCR beta CDR3 reads were obtained for each mother, and 2.5 million to 3 million reads were obtained for each child. TCR recombination output is similarly shaped by thymic selection in related and unrelated pairs, with a minor effect exerted by inherited differences. Related mother-child pairs always showed normalized repertoire overlap that was slightly higher than in unrelated mother-child pairs, though the difference was never significant. No persistent microchimeric T cell clones were detected, at a sensitivity of roughly 100 clones per million clonotypes. To look for features that set related mother-child pairs apart from unrelated individuals, the researchers ran deep NGS to compare the TCR beta repertoires of mothers and children. The mean age was 40 +/- 4 years for the mothers and approximately 11 +/- 4 years for the children. After adapters were ligated using NEBNext reagents, the libraries underwent 100+100 nt paired-end sequencing on an Illumina HiSeq 2000. To avoid cross-contamination, the mother libraries and the child libraries were prepared a month apart and sequenced in separate runs. Each donor had between about 500,000 and 2,100,000 distinct TCR beta clonotypes identified. Naive TCR beta clonotypes were estimated from low-frequency clonotypes matched to each donor's FACS-determined naive share, without sorting.

This receptor chain uses TRBV30 and TRBJ2-7; TRBD1 matches 7 bases in the middle. The material sequenced was blood. The TCR sequence derives from a boy between 10 and 17 years old in good health. For the CDR3, the sequence is CAQQATGKGFEQYF. The DNA reads TGTGCCCAACAGGCGACAGGGAAGGGTTTCGAGCAGTACTTC.